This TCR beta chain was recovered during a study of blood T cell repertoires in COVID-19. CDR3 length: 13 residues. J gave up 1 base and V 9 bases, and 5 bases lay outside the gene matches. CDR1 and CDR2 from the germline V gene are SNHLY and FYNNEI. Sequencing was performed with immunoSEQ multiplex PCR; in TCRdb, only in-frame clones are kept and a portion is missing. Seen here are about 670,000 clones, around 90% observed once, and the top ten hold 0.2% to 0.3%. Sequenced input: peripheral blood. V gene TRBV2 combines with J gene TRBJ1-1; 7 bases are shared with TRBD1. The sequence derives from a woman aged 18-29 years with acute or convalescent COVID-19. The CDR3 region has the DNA TGTGCCAGTCCCCAGGGGGAGAACACTGAAGCTTTCTTT. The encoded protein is CASPQGENTEAFF.